Included here is one T cell receptor (beta chain) sequence, with context. Antigen specificity is unknown. Germline V gives CDR1 MNHEY, CDR2 SMNVEV (reference sequence). CDR3 length: 13 amino acids. V lost 0 bases to trimming and J lost 4 bases, with 4 bases between them. The primer mix had 60 Vbeta and 13 Jbeta primers. Data came from immunoSEQ multiplex PCR; TCRdb stores just in-frame clones and leaves some out. Of under 130,000 clones in the sample, around 60% were seen once. The source of the sample is a study of cytomegalovirus exposure and HLA in healthy donors. Broader study findings: There was a cluster of highly shared sequence variants that was likely a sequencing artifact. Overall, approximately 150 TCR beta chains were annotated as cytomegalovirus-associated.

This sequence originates from a woman in her 50s in good health and CMV-seronegative. The chain employs TRBV27 and TRBJ2-1; D unclear. Material for sequencing was PBMCs. In DNA form, the CDR3 reads TGTGCCAGCAGTTTATCGGCATACAATGAGCAGTTCTTC. Translated, it gives CASSLSAYNEQFF.